One sample yielded the 26 T cell receptor beta chains listed below, sequenced in a study of early T cells in non-severe SARS-CoV-2 infection. TCRdb ran MiXCR on the 5' RACE reads and lists one entry per CDR3 protein. The data contain approximately 29,000 distinct CDR3 sequences, over 6.5% of them singletons. Sequencing was carried out using whole blood. The receptor set was obtained from an adult who was a healthcare worker with PCR-confirmed SARS-CoV-2 infection or an uninfected control (not recorded which).

The V call is TRBV7-9, the J call TRBJ2-1, with D perhaps assigned TRBD1 or TRBD2 (5 bases each). The CDR3 loop spans 12 amino acids. V shed 2 bases and J shed 8 bases, with 7 bases lying between them. From germline, CDR1 is SEHNR and CDR2 FQNEAQ (reference sequence). The CDR3 protein is CASSLSGHEQFF. The CDR3 bases are TGTGCCAGCAGCTTATCGGGACATGAGCAGTTCTTC.

This clonotype is labeled as medium-sized. V usage is TRBV11-3 and J usage is TRBJ1-1; D gene unclear. The germline V and J ends were trimmed by 5 bases and 1 base, with 8 bases remaining between them. This CDR3 has 13 amino acids. Per germline, CDR1 SGHNT and CDR2 YENEEA. The CDR3 protein is CASSPGPNTEAFF. In DNA, the CDR3 is TGTGCCAGCAGCCCAGGTCCGAACACTGAAGCTTTCTTT.

This clonotype was counted only a few times. The DNA for the CDR3 is TGTGCCAGCTCACCGGCAAACAGGGGGCGAAACTACAATGAGCAGTTCTTC. It is translated as CASSPANRGRNYNEQFF. J is TRBJ2-1 and V is TRBV18, with 9 bases identical to TRBD1. Germline CDR1 KGHSH, CDR2 LQKENI. The CDR3 has 17 amino acids. V lost 3 bases and J lost 3; bases outside the gene matches: 9. Full variable domain (missing parts from reference TRBV18 and TRBJ2-1): NAGVMQNPRHLVRRRGQEARLRCSPMKGHSHVYWYRQLPEEGLKFMVYLQKENIIDESGMPKERFSAEFPKEGPSILRIQQVVRGDSAAYFCASSPANRGRNYNEQFFGPGTRLTVL.

This clonotype was recorded at least ten times. This chain joins TRBV21-1 and TRBJ1-5. TRBV21-1 corresponds to a pseudogene. There are 18 residues in the CDR3. CDR3 bases: TGTGCCAGCAGCAAAGGGTTAGTGTACGAACAGAGCAATCAGCCCCAGCATTTT. Its protein is CASSKGLVYEQSNQPQHF.

In its sample, this clonotype was seen many times. This chain links TRBV28 with TRBJ2-3; TRBD2 agrees at 10 bases. Germline CDR1 is MDHEN and CDR2 is SYDVKM. After removal of 3 bases from V and 6 bases from J, the junction contained 15 bases not matched to a gene. The CDR3 spans 18 residues. CDR3 coding DNA: TGTGCCAGCAGTTTTCTGCCTAGCGGGAGTCTTGGGCGGGATACGCAGTATTTT. This translates into CASSFLPSGSLGRDTQYF. The whole variable domain, remainder taken from reference TRBV28 and TRBJ2-3, is DVKVTQSSRYLVKRTGEKVFLECVQDMDHENMFWYRQDPGLGLRLIYFSYDVKMKEKGDIPEGYSVSREKKERFSLILESASTNQTSMYLCASSFLPSGSLGRDTQYFGPGTRLTVL.

This clonotype was seen at least ten times. The chain recombines TRBV12-3 or TRBV12-4 with TRBJ1-1; 9 bases fit TRBD1. The CDR3 has 16 residues. With V trimmed by 5 bases and J by 1 base, 8 bases remained unmatched. CDR3 residues: CASSPRTGVANTEAFF. For the CDR3, the DNA is TGTGCCAGCAGTCCAAGGACAGGGGTGGCGAACACTGAAGCTTTCTTT.

This clonotype occurred many times. The V call is TRBV29-1, the J call TRBJ2-5; D remains unclear. Germline V lookup: CDR1 SQVTM, CDR2 ANQGSEA. Trimming pared 3 bases from V and 4 bases from J, leaving 15 bases between. The CDR3 is made up of 14 amino acids. Here the CDR3 reads CSVDGPKSGETQYF. The DNA of the CDR3 is TGCAGCGTTGATGGACCGAAATCGGGAGAGACCCAGTACTTC.

This clonotype was picked up many times. This chain joins TRBV28 and TRBJ1-1; D is ambiguous. The length of the CDR3 is 15 residues. CDR1 and CDR2 (germline): MDHEN, SYDVKM. The V end was cut by 7 bases, the J end by 1 base, with 16 bases between. The CDR3 sequence is CASTPAGVRNTEAFF. The CDR3 coding sequence is TGTGCCAGCACCCCTGCCGGGGTTAGGAACACTGAAGCTTTCTTT.

This clonotype was recorded many times. The chain has TRBV24-1 and TRBJ2-1; 12 bases fit TRBD2. The CDR3 length is 15 residues. The junction had 13 bases not matched to a gene; V was cut back by 10 bases and J by 10 bases. Looked up from germline, CDR1 is KGHDR and CDR2 is SFDVKD. The CDR3 loop reads CATQNRLAGVEEQFF. CDR3 bases: TGTGCCACGCAGAATCGACTAGCGGGAGTGGAAGAGCAGTTCTTC.

This clonotype appeared many times. The V gene is TRBV9, the J gene TRBJ1-2; D remains unclear. Germline lookup yields CDR1 SGDLS and CDR2 YYNGEE. V dropped 3 bases and J dropped 0 bases, with 6 bases sitting between them. The CDR3 has 13 amino acids. The CDR3 coding sequence is TGTGCCAGCAGCGACACAACTAACTATGGCTACACCTTC. This codes for CASSDTTNYGYTF.

CDR3 sequence reads: CASSLRQGARIAFF. Here the CDR3 DNA reads TGTGCCAGCAGTTTACGGCAGGGGGCCAGGATAGCTTTCTTT. The chain is built from TRBV12-3 or TRBV12-4 and TRBJ1-1; TRBD1 agrees at 8 bases. The CDR3 has 14 amino acids. Unmatched junction bases numbered 9, after V lost 2 bases and J lost 10 bases.

The table lists this clonotype with many counts. V gene TRBV5-1 combines with J gene TRBJ2-2; D uncertain. V shed 4 bases and J shed 2 bases, with 12 bases lying between them. The CDR3 has 15 residues. The germline V gene has CDR1 SGHRS and CDR2 YFSETQ. The CDR3 DNA reads as TGCGCCAGCAGCCCCTCCGGGCTTAACACCGGGGAGCTGTTTTTT. Its protein is CASSPSGLNTGELFF.

This clonotype has only a few counts. This chain uses TRBV7-9 with TRBJ2-1; 7 bases line up with TRBD1. The length of the CDR3 is 14 residues. Trimming took 3 bases from V and 6 from J; bases not matched to a gene: 5. The germline CDR1 and CDR2 sequences are SEHNR and FQNEAQ (reference sequence). The CDR3 DNA reads TGTGCCAGCAGCTTGACAGGGACGGTCAATGAGCAGTTCTTC. It yields the protein CASSLTGTVNEQFF.

This clonotype was observed many times. This rearrangement joins TRBV20-1 to TRBJ2-7; TRBD2 might be the D (5 bases). CDR1 and CDR2 from the germline V gene are DFQATT and SNEGSKA (reference sequence). V lost 0 bases to trimming and J lost 4 bases, with 10 bases between them. The CDR3 loop spans 13 amino acids. CDR3 amino acids: CSARDHGEYEQYF. The CDR3 DNA sequence: TGCAGTGCTAGAGATCACGGGGAATACGAGCAGTACTTC.

This clonotype appeared many times. The genes are TRBV11-2 and TRBJ2-2; TRBD2 aligns across 10 bases. The J segment lost 8 bases and the V segment lost 8 bases, leaving 8 bases of the junction unmatched. The germline CDR1 and CDR2 sequences are SGHAT and FQNNGV. The length of the CDR3 is 14 residues. The CDR3 DNA follows: TGTGCCAGCGGGCTAGCGGGAGTCCCGGGGGAGCTGTTTTTT. Translated, it gives CASGLAGVPGELFF.

This clonotype was detected only a few times. The V call is TRBV7-9, the J call TRBJ1-3, with 8 bases identical to TRBD1. Germline V lookup: CDR1 SEHNR, CDR2 FQNEAQ (reference sequence). J lost 0 bases, V lost 5 bases, and 9 bases had no gene match. The CDR3 runs to 17 residues. Here the CDR3 DNA reads TGTGCCAGCAGCACAGGGGGGCCACCGTTCTCTGGAAACACCATATATTTT. It codes for CASSTGGPPFSGNTIYF.

This clonotype was observed many times. The rearrangement uses TRBV11-3 and TRBJ2-5; D gene unclear. The CDR3 is made up of 13 amino acids. Trimming took 4 bases from V and 3 from J, leaving 9 bases between them. Per the germline V gene, CDR1 is SGHNT and CDR2 is YENEEA. The CDR3 protein is CASSSGPEETQYF. The CDR3, as DNA: TGTGCCAGCAGCTCGGGCCCGGAAGAGACCCAGTACTTC.

This clonotype was picked up a small number of times. The chain joins TRBV28 to TRBJ2-5, with D unresolved. The V gene's germline CDR1 is MDHEN and CDR2 SYDVKM. With 6 bases removed from V and 2 bases from J, the gap between germline ends came to 13 bases. The CDR3 is made up of 14 amino acids. In DNA form, the CDR3 reads TGTGCCAGCAGCTCCCCACTACAGCAAGAGACCCAGTACTTC. This translates into CASSSPLQQETQYF.

This clonotype was counted only a few times. The rearrangement links TRBV21-1 to TRBJ2-2. TRBV21-1 corresponds to a pseudogene. This CDR3 spans 13 amino acids. DNA for the CDR3: TGTGCCAGCAGCAAAGTTTCGAACCGGGAGCTGTTTTTT. This codes for CASSKVSNRELFF.

The chain joins TRBV7-6 to TRBJ2-1; TRBD2 agrees at 8 bases. V was clipped by 5 bases and J by 8 bases; unmatched bases: 5. The length of the CDR3 is 13 residues. Germline V gene lookup returns CDR1 SGHVS and CDR2 FNYEAQ. CDR3 region: CASSPGGEDEQFF. Written as DNA, the CDR3 is TGTGCCAGCAGCCCCGGGGGGGAGGATGAGCAGTTCTTC.

Many counts were recorded for this clonotype. V is TRBV25-1 and J is TRBJ2-2; 10 bases fit TRBD1. This CDR3 is 14 amino acids long. V shed 7 bases and J 7 bases; nucleotides not matched to a gene: 6. Germline assignment: CDR1 MGHDK and CDR2 SYGVNS. CDR3 sequence: CASTGTGVSGELFF. Written as DNA, the CDR3 is TGTGCCAGCACCGGGACAGGGGTGAGCGGGGAGCTGTTTTTT.

This clonotype was observed at least ten times. The chain links TRBV7-6 to TRBJ2-1; unclear D gene. Per germline, CDR1 SGHVS and CDR2 FNYEAQ. The CDR3 runs 13 residues. V was cut by 5 bases and J by 7 bases, with 12 bases left in between. CDR3 sequence reads: CASSTALRNEQFF. In DNA form, the CDR3 reads TGTGCCAGCAGCACCGCGCTACGGAATGAGCAGTTCTTC.

There are many counts of this clonotype. This chain uses TRBV27 with TRBJ2-1, with D possibly TRBD2 on 5 matching bases. CDR3 length equals 14 residues. Deletions cut 4 bases from V and 4 bases from J, with 11 bases between. Germline-derived CDR1 and CDR2 are MNHEY and SMNVEV (reference sequence). CDR3 in amino acids: CASSSALGYNEQFF. CDR3 coding DNA: TGTGCCAGCAGTTCGGCACTAGGATACAATGAGCAGTTCTTC.

In this sample, this clonotype turned up many times. The genes are TRBV20-1 and TRBJ2-3; the D call may be TRBD1 or TRBD2 (5 bases each). The germline V gene has CDR1 DFQATT and CDR2 SNEGSKA (reference sequence). The V and J ends lost 6 bases and 6 bases respectively, with 19 bases between them. The CDR3 is 14 amino acids. The DNA for the CDR3 is TGCAGTGCCCCGGGACCGCTTGTCATGGATACGCAGTATTTT. Translating gives CSAPGPLVMDTQYF.

This clonotype was observed at least ten times. The V gene is TRBV20-1, the J gene TRBJ2-7, with D tentatively TRBD2 (7 bases). Trimming cost V 1 base and J 0 bases, with 10 bases left between them. This CDR3 comprises 14 residues. Germline CDR1 DFQATT, CDR2 SNEGSKA (reference sequence). The CDR3 DNA reads as TGCAGTGCTAGAGTCGGGGGGCCCTCCTACGAGCAGTACTTC. Its protein is CSARVGGPSYEQYF.

This clonotype qualifies as medium-sized. The chain links TRBV25-1 to TRBJ2-2; 7 bases fit TRBD1. The CDR3 loop spans 14 amino acids. V lost 6 bases to trimming and J lost 1 base; unmatched junction nucleotides: 2. Germline-derived CDR1 and CDR2 are MGHDK and SYGVNS. CDR3 in DNA: TGTGCCAGCAGGCGGACAGGGAACACCGGGGAGCTGTTTTTT. Residues: CASRRTGNTGELFF.